A single sample is the source of the 14 T cell receptor beta chains below, sequenced in a study of T cell changes during pregnancy in multiple sclerosis. The method was immunoSEQ multiplex PCR; TCRdb's version includes in-frame clones alone and lacks a portion of them. Here the sample spans about 100,000 clones, about 90% being singletons. The sequencing here drew on peripheral blood, taken after pregnancy. Receptor source: a female donor with multiple sclerosis, enrolled in a pregnancy study.

V is TRBV19 and J is TRBJ1-2, with 10 bases matching TRBD1. Germline CDR1 is LNHDA and CDR2 is SQIVND (reference sequence). The J segment lost 4 bases and the V segment lost 2 bases, leaving 10 bases of the junction unmatched. This CDR3 is 17 amino acids long. The CDR3 is CASSISGTGDFGYGYTF. As DNA, the CDR3 is TGTGCCAGTAGTATATCCGGGACAGGGGATTTCGGCTATGGCTACACCTTC.

CDR3 in amino acids: CASSPRIKETQYF. CDR3 DNA sequence: TGTGCCAGCAGCCCCAGGATTAAAGAGACCCAGTACTTC. V and J are TRBV7-8 and TRBJ2-5; D is ambiguous. This CDR3 contains 13 residues. Germline V gene sequence: CDR1 SGHVS, CDR2 FQNEAQ. V lost 5 bases to trimming and J lost 3 bases, with 10 bases between them.

This clone was observed a single time. The V call is TRBV27, the J call TRBJ2-7; 11 bases match TRBD1. The ends lost 8 bases at V and 7 bases at J; junction bases unmatched: 4. The CDR3 sequence is 12 residues long. The germline V gene encodes CDR1 MNHEY and CDR2 SMNVEV (reference sequence). CDR3 nucleotide sequence: TGTGCCAGCCAGGACAGGGGGCTGGAGCAGTACTTC. It is translated as CASQDRGLEQYF.

The chain links TRBV28 to TRBJ2-1, with D uncertain. This CDR3 comprises 13 residues. V lost 5 bases to trimming and J lost 4 bases, with 9 bases between them. Germline-derived CDR1 and CDR2 are MDHEN and SYDVKM. The CDR3 sequence: CASSPSLYNEQFF. The CDR3 DNA reads as TGTGCCAGCAGTCCCAGTCTTTACAATGAGCAGTTCTTC.

This chain links TRBV10-3 with TRBJ2-1; 12 bases are a match to TRBD2. This CDR3 is 15 amino acids long. CDR1 and CDR2 from the germline V gene are ENHRY and SYGVKD. Trimming cost V 6 bases and J 8 bases; bases outside gene matches: 8. CDR3 coding DNA: TGTGCCATCAGAGAACTGACTAGCGGGAGATATGAGCAGTTCTTC. It translates to CAIRELTSGRYEQFF.

The chain links TRBV5-1 to TRBJ2-7; TRBD1 matches 9 bases. Per the germline V gene, CDR1 is SGHRS and CDR2 is YFSETQ. J gave up 5 bases and V 0 bases, and 3 bases lay outside the gene matches. The CDR3 runs to 14 residues. The CDR3 region has the DNA TGCGCCAGCAGCTTGGGGACAGGGGACCACGAGCAGTACTTC. Translated, it gives CASSLGTGDHEQYF.

The chain is built from TRBV7-3 and TRBJ2-1; 10 bases line up with TRBD1. Per germline, CDR1 SGHTA and CDR2 FQGTGA. This CDR3 has 14 residues. With 4 bases clipped from V and 7 bases from J, the junction kept 4 bases outside the gene matches. The CDR3 coding sequence is TGTGCCAGCAGCTCACGGACAGGGGGGAATGAGCAGTTCTTC. Translated: CASSSRTGGNEQFF.

This chain connects TRBV19 to TRBJ1-4; unclear D gene. V was shortened by 6 bases and J by 3 bases, with 14 bases between the two germline ends. The germline V gene encodes CDR1 LNHDA and CDR2 SQIVND (reference sequence). This CDR3 is 15 amino acids long. The CDR3 DNA is TGTGCCAGTAGGCCCAAGACACCCCCTAATGAAAAACTGTTTTTT. It specifies CASRPKTPPNEKLFF.

Comment on this clone: One junction end disagrees with the germline gene, perhaps due to a read error. The J gene is TRBJ2-6, the V gene TRBV11-3, with 9 bases matching TRBD1. The V gene's germline CDR1 is SGHNT and CDR2 YENEEA. CDR3 length equals 14 residues. In DNA, the CDR3 is TGTGCCAGCAGTCCCCGACAGGGGGTCAACGTCCTGACTTTC. Amino acids: CASSPRQGVNVLTF.

The chain carries TRBV29-1 and TRBJ1-6; D is unresolved. Per the germline V gene, CDR1 is SQVTM and CDR2 is ANQGSEA. This CDR3 is 16 amino acids long. V lost 6 bases and J lost 3, with 18 bases in between. Here the CDR3 DNA reads TGCAGCGTATGCCAGGATGGGTGGTTCTATAATTCACCCCTCCACTTT. It is translated as CSVCQDGWFYNSPLHF. Combining the CDR3 with reference TRBV29-1 and TRBJ1-6 gives the whole variable domain SAVISQKPSRDICQRGTSLTIQCQVDSQVTMMFWYRQQPGQSLTLIATANQGSEATYESGFVIDKFPISRPNLTFSTLTVSNMSPEDSSIYLCSVCQDGWFYNSPLHFGNGTRLTVT.

The chain carries TRBV5-6 and TRBJ1-1, with 7 positions matching TRBD1. The V gene's germline CDR1 is SGHDT and CDR2 YYEEEE. The ends lost 4 bases at V and 11 bases at J; junction bases unmatched: 17. This CDR3 has 15 amino acids. This CDR3 reads CASSEPGQISGDAFF. The CDR3 DNA follows: TGTGCCAGCAGCGAACCGGGACAGATCTCAGGGGACGCTTTCTTT.

The chain combines TRBV4-1 with TRBJ2-1; 10 bases align to TRBD1. CDR3 length equals 13 residues. Trimming took 2 bases from V and 15 from J; bases not matched to a gene: 7. Germline lookup yields CDR1 MGHRA and CDR2 YSYEKL. In nucleotides, the CDR3 is TGCGCCAGCAGCCAACTAACGGGACAGGGGACGTTCTTC. It translates to CASSQLTGQGTFF.

A single count supports this clone. The chain recombines TRBV4-1 with TRBJ1-2; 9 bases are shared with TRBD1. The CDR3 has 15 residues. Unmatched junction bases numbered 3, after V lost 1 base and J lost 3 bases. Per the germline V gene, CDR1 is MGHRA and CDR2 is YSYEKL. This CDR3 is CASSQGDRDDYGYTF. Here the CDR3 DNA reads TGCGCCAGCAGCCAAGGGGACAGGGATGACTATGGCTACACCTTC.

The chain is built from TRBV28 and TRBJ1-4; maybe TRBD1 (6 bases). Germline V lookup: CDR1 MDHEN, CDR2 SYDVKM. V was clipped by 7 bases and J by 5 bases, with 14 bases between them. The CDR3 length is 14 residues. CDR3 residues: CASNLQGSNEKLFF. CDR3 in DNA: TGTGCCAGCAACCTACAGGGAAGCAATGAAAAACTGTTTTTT.